These 16 T cell receptor beta chains share one sample of origin, sequenced in a study of regulatory T cells in long-lasting Graves disease. The time point here: newly diagnosed GD, antithyroid drugs for less than 3 months. Extracted PBMC RNA gave rise to the TCR library. The authors built TCR beta libraries using iRepertoire HTBI primers and Arm-PCR of CDR3 regions. TCRdb processed the multiplex PCR reads anew with MiXCR; each CDR3 protein has one entry. This sample has 400,000 to 550,000 distinct CDR3 sequences, with roughly 17% found just once. The data were also submitted as part of a second study, on T cells in Graves' hyperthyroidism and ophthalmopathy.

Sequencing was performed on peripheral blood mononuclear cells (PBMCs), taken at new diagnosis, from a patient treated with antithyroid drugs. These receptors all stem from a young woman with Graves disease.

Many counts were recorded for this clonotype. The chain uses TRBV7-9 and TRBJ2-1; D is ambiguous. The J call is uncertain, as TRBJ2-7 better fits the DNA end. CDR3 size: 14 residues. Germline V gives CDR1 SEHNR, CDR2 FQNEAQ (reference sequence). This CDR3 is CASSTIISSYEQYF. CDR3 bases: TGTGCCAGCAGCACTATCATTAGCTCCTACGAGCAGTACTTC.

There are many counts of this clonotype. This chain links TRBV6-2 or TRBV6-3 with TRBJ2-3, with 10 bases aligning to TRBD2. V dropped 2 bases and J dropped 3; count of bases not matched to a gene: 14. The germline CDR1 and CDR2 sequences are MNHEY and SVGEGT. This CDR3 has 19 amino acids. The CDR3 sequence is CASSYGLGVAGGRTDTQYF. In nucleotides, the CDR3 is TGTGCCAGCAGTTACGGCCTAGGCGTAGCGGGAGGTCGGACAGATACGCAGTATTTT.

The sample holds a few counts of this clonotype. The chain uses TRBV29-1 and TRBJ2-1; D is unresolved. V was clipped by 0 bases and J by 4 bases, with 7 bases between them. Germline CDR1 is SQVTM and CDR2 is ANQGSEA. The CDR3 length is 13 residues. In DNA form, the CDR3 reads TGCAGCGTTGAAGATAGGGAATACAATGAGCAGTTCTTC. It specifies CSVEDREYNEQFF.

This clonotype has just a few counts. The gene calls are TRBV12-3 or TRBV12-4 and TRBJ2-2, with 8 bases that match TRBD2. The CDR3 runs to 19 residues. V dropped 6 bases and J dropped 5; count of bases not matched to a gene: 20. CDR3 DNA: TGTGCCAGCAGCACGTACATAAGGGGAAGCGGGAGTAATACCGGGGAGCTGTTTTTT. Amino acid sequence: CASSTYIRGSGSNTGELFF.

This chain connects TRBV11-3 to TRBJ1-4, with a tentative D call TRBD1 (5 bases). Germline V gene lookup returns CDR1 SGHNT and CDR2 YENEEA. The V end lost 5 bases, the J end lost 0 bases, and 13 bases lay between the germline ends. The CDR3 sequence is 16 residues long. The CDR3 sequence: CASSHGGTATNEKLFF. DNA for the CDR3: TGTGCCAGCAGCCACGGGGGTACTGCAACTAATGAAAAACTGTTTTTT.

This clonotype has more than one count but fewer than ten. The gene calls are TRBV28 and TRBJ2-2; 13 bases fit TRBD2. Trimming took 4 bases from V and 7 from J; bases not matched to a gene: 6. Germline V gene lookup returns CDR1 MDHEN and CDR2 SYDVKM. This CDR3 is built from 16 residues. CDR3 nucleotides: TGTGCCAGCAGTTATGGACTAGCGGGAGTTAACGGGGAGCTGTTTTTT. As protein: CASSYGLAGVNGELFF. Looking up the rest from reference TRBV28 and TRBJ2-2 gives the full variable domain: DVKVTQSSRYLVKRTGEKVFLECVQDMDHENMFWYRQDPGLGLRLIYFSYDVKMKEKGDIPEGYSVSREKKERFSLILESASTNQTSMYLCASSYGLAGVNGELFFGEGSRLTVL.

V is TRBV15 and J is TRBJ2-7; D is uncertain. Per the germline V gene, CDR1 is LNHNV and CDR2 is YYDKDF (reference sequence). The CDR3 spans 13 residues. The V end was cut by 4 bases, the J end by 2 bases, with 9 bases between. CDR3: CATSTIEAYEQYF. The CDR3 DNA reads TGTGCCACCAGCACCATCGAAGCCTACGAGCAGTACTTC.

The genes are TRBV5-6 and TRBJ2-1; D not resolved. Germline V gene lookup returns CDR1 SGHDT and CDR2 YYEEEE. Trimming pared 0 bases from V and 6 bases from J, leaving 10 bases between. This CDR3 is built from 14 residues. Here the CDR3 DNA reads TGTGCCAGCAGCTTGGAAGCATCTATCAATGAGCAGTTCTTC. Translation: CASSLEASINEQFF.

The CDR3 DNA sequence: TGTGCCAGCTCACTCACAAGGACAGAGAACACCGGGGAGCTGTTTTTT. This gives the protein CASSLTRTENTGELFF. This chain connects TRBV18 to TRBJ2-2, with a possible D match to TRBD1 (6 bases). The germline CDR1 and CDR2 sequences are KGHSH and LQKENI. With 4 bases removed from V and 1 base from J, the gap between germline ends came to 13 bases. The CDR3 runs 16 residues.

Ten or more counts support this clonotype. The chain links TRBV28 to TRBJ1-2, with 8 bases aligning to TRBD1. Germline V gene lookup returns CDR1 MDHEN and CDR2 SYDVKM. J gave up 3 bases and V 4 bases, and 1 base lay outside the gene matches. CDR3 length: 13 amino acids. The CDR3, as DNA: TGTGCCAGCAGTTGGACAGGGCACTATGGCTACACCTTC. As protein: CASSWTGHYGYTF.

This clonotype was seen at least ten times. V and J are TRBV29-1 and TRBJ2-7; 10 nucleotides match TRBD2. The trim removed 7 bases at V and 1 base at J, leaving 7 bases unmatched. The CDR3 loop spans 14 amino acids. Germline values: CDR1 SQVTM, CDR2 ANQGSEA. The CDR3 DNA is TGCAGCGCGAGACTAGCGGGCCAATCCTACGAGCAGTACTTC. Its translation: CSARLAGQSYEQYF.

This clonotype was seen more than once but under ten times. The V and J genes are TRBV30 and TRBJ1-1, with 7 bases fitting TRBD1. After removal of 1 base from V and 1 base from J, the junction contained 6 bases not matched to a gene. CDR1 is GTSNPN and CDR2 is SVGIG in the germline V gene (reference sequence). CDR3 length: 15 residues. CDR3 sequence reads: CAWSARGRRNTEAFF. In nucleotides, the CDR3 is TGTGCCTGGAGTGCGAGGGGGCGGAGGAACACTGAAGCTTTCTTT.

This clonotype was found a few times. This chain joins TRBV28 and TRBJ2-1; TRBD1 is a possible D gene (7 bases). Germline V lookup: CDR1 MDHEN, CDR2 SYDVKM. The CDR3 has 16 amino acids. V was cut by 6 bases and J by 7 bases, with 22 bases left in between. Here the CDR3 DNA reads TGTGCCAGCAGGCCGGGCAGGGGGGTTATTCGGAATGAGCAGTTCTTC. This translates into CASRPGRGVIRNEQFF.

At least ten counts were recorded for this clonotype. The chain links TRBV20-1 to TRBJ2-3; 9 nucleotides line up with TRBD2. J lost 6 bases, V lost 0 bases, and 10 bases had no gene match. CDR3 length equals 16 residues. CDR1 is DFQATT and CDR2 is SNEGSKA in the germline V gene (reference sequence). The CDR3 coding sequence is TGCAGTGCTAGAGATCGGGCTAGCGGGACATGGGATACGCAGTATTTT. This sequence encodes CSARDRASGTWDTQYF.

This clonotype showed up just a few times. A read error is possible here, since a much larger clone lies one base away. The V call is TRBV7-2, the J call TRBJ1-1; D uncertain. The V end was cut by 2 bases, the J end by 3 bases, with 4 bases between. CDR1 is SGHTA, CDR2 FQGNSA, per germline. The CDR3 runs to 12 residues. CDR3 in DNA: TGTGCCAGCAGCTTATGGTACACTGAAGCTTTCTTT. Translation: CASSLWYTEAFF.

The chain is built from TRBV15 and TRBJ1-5, with TRBD1 as a possible D gene (6 bases). This CDR3 comprises 17 residues. The germline V gene encodes CDR1 LNHNV and CDR2 YYDKDF (reference sequence). Between the trimmed V and J ends, which lost 2 bases and 1 base, there was a span of 15 bases. Here the CDR3 reads CATSRTTQGFSNQPQHF. The CDR3 coding sequence is TGTGCCACCAGCAGAACGACACAGGGATTCAGCAATCAGCCCCAGCATTTT.